The 7 T cell receptor beta chains presented below share a single source sample, sequenced in a study of T cell changes during pregnancy in multiple sclerosis. Assay: immunoSEQ multiplex PCR; the TCRdb copy retains only in-frame clones and omits some. The sample records roughly 60,000 clones, 75% to 95% being singletons. The sequenced sample was peripheral blood, obtained before pregnancy. These receptors originate from a female donor with multiple sclerosis, enrolled in a pregnancy study.

This clone was recorded once. This sequence joins TRBV2 and TRBJ2-7; TRBD2 matches 8 bases. Germline V gene lookup returns CDR1 SNHLY and CDR2 FYNNEI. Trimming took 4 bases from V and 2 from J; bases not matched to a gene: 4. The CDR3 has 14 residues. CDR3 nucleotide sequence: TGTGCCAGCAGTGTCCCCGGGGGGGCCTACGAGCAGTACTTC. Protein product: CASSVPGGAYEQYF.

The V call is TRBV27, the J call TRBJ2-7, with 8 bases matching TRBD2. The CDR3 is 12 residues long. The junction had 2 bases not matched to a gene; V was cut back by 5 bases and J by 5 bases. Germline CDR1 is MNHEY and CDR2 is SMNVEV (reference sequence). CDR3 residues: CASSREGNEQYF. The DNA for the CDR3 is TGTGCCAGCAGTCGGGAGGGGAACGAGCAGTACTTC.

V usage is TRBV4-2 and J usage is TRBJ2-3; D might be TRBD1 (7 bases). In germline, CDR1 is LGHNA, CDR2 YNFKEQ. Trimming pared 1 base from V and 2 bases from J, leaving 19 bases between. The CDR3 loop spans 18 amino acids. CDR3 sequence reads: CASSQANTDREDTDTQYF. CDR3 coding DNA: TGTGCCAGCAGCCAAGCAAACACCGACAGGGAGGACACAGATACGCAGTATTTT.

The CDR3 region is CATSRGGPVSGNTIYF. The CDR3 DNA reads as TGTGCCACCAGCAGGGGAGGACCCGTCTCTGGAAACACCATATATTTT. The chain links TRBV15 to TRBJ1-3; D is ambiguous. CDR3 length: 16 residues. CDR1 is LNHNV and CDR2 is YYDKDF in the germline V gene (reference sequence). Between the trimmed V and J ends, which lost 3 bases and 0 bases, there was a span of 12 bases.

The chain couples TRBV7-9 to TRBJ1-3; TRBD1 matches at 7 bases. Germline CDR1 is SEHNR and CDR2 is FQNEAQ (reference sequence). The CDR3 contains 19 residues. J was trimmed by 3 bases and V by 1 base; bases with no gene match: 15. The DNA for the CDR3 is TGTGCCAGCAGCTTAGGAGGGGGCGGTTTTCTATCTGGTGGAAACACCATATATTTT. Translation gives CASSLGGGGFLSGGNTIYF. The variable domain in full, completed from reference TRBV7-9 and TRBJ1-3, reads DTGVSQNPRHKITKRGQNVTFRCDPISEHNRLYWYRQTLGQGPEFLTYFQNEAQLEKSRLLSDRFSAERPKGSFSTLEIQRTEQGDSAMYLCASSLGGGGFLSGGNTIYFGEGSWLTVV.

The CDR3 here is CASSPRTSGTGNEQFF. Written as DNA, the CDR3 is TGTGCCAGCAGCCCTCGGACTAGCGGGACCGGGAATGAGCAGTTCTTC. The V call is TRBV9, the J call TRBJ2-1, with 12 bases identical to TRBD2. With V trimmed by 4 bases and J by 7 bases, 9 bases remained unmatched. This CDR3 has 16 residues. CDR1 and CDR2 (germline): SGDLS, YYNGEE.

This chain joins TRBV2 and TRBJ1-4; the match to TRBD1 covers 7 bases. V lost 9 bases to trimming and J lost 7 bases; unmatched junction nucleotides: 14. Per the germline V gene, CDR1 is SNHLY and CDR2 is FYNNEI. This CDR3 has 15 residues. This CDR3 reads CASTKQGTGSEKLFF. In DNA form, the CDR3 reads TGTGCCAGTACGAAACAGGGGACGGGAAGTGAAAAACTGTTTTTT. Looking up the rest from reference TRBV2 and TRBJ1-4 gives the full variable domain: EPEVTQTPSHQVTQMGQEVILRCVPISNHLYFYWYRQILGQKVEFLVSFYNNEISEKSEIFDDQFSVERPDGSNFTLKIRSTKLEDSAMYFCASTKQGTGSEKLFFGSGTQLSVL.